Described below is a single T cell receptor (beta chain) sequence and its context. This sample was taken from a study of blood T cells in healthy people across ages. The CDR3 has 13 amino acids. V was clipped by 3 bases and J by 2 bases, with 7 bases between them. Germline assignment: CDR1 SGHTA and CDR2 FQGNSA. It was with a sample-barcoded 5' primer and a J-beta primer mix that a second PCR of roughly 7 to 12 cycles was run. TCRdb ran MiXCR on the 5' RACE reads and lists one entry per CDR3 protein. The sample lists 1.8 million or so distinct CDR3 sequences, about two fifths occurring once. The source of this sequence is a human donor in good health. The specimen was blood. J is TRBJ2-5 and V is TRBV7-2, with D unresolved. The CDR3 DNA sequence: TGTGCCAGCAGCTTGACACAACAAGAGACCCAGTACTTC. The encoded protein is CASSLTQQETQYF. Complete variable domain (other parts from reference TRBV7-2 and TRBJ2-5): GAGVSQSPSNKVTEKGKDVELRCDPISGHTALYWYRQSLGQGLEFLIYFQGNSAPDKSGLPSDRFSAERTGGSVSTLTIQRTQQEDSAVYLCASSLTQQETQYFGPGTRLLVL.